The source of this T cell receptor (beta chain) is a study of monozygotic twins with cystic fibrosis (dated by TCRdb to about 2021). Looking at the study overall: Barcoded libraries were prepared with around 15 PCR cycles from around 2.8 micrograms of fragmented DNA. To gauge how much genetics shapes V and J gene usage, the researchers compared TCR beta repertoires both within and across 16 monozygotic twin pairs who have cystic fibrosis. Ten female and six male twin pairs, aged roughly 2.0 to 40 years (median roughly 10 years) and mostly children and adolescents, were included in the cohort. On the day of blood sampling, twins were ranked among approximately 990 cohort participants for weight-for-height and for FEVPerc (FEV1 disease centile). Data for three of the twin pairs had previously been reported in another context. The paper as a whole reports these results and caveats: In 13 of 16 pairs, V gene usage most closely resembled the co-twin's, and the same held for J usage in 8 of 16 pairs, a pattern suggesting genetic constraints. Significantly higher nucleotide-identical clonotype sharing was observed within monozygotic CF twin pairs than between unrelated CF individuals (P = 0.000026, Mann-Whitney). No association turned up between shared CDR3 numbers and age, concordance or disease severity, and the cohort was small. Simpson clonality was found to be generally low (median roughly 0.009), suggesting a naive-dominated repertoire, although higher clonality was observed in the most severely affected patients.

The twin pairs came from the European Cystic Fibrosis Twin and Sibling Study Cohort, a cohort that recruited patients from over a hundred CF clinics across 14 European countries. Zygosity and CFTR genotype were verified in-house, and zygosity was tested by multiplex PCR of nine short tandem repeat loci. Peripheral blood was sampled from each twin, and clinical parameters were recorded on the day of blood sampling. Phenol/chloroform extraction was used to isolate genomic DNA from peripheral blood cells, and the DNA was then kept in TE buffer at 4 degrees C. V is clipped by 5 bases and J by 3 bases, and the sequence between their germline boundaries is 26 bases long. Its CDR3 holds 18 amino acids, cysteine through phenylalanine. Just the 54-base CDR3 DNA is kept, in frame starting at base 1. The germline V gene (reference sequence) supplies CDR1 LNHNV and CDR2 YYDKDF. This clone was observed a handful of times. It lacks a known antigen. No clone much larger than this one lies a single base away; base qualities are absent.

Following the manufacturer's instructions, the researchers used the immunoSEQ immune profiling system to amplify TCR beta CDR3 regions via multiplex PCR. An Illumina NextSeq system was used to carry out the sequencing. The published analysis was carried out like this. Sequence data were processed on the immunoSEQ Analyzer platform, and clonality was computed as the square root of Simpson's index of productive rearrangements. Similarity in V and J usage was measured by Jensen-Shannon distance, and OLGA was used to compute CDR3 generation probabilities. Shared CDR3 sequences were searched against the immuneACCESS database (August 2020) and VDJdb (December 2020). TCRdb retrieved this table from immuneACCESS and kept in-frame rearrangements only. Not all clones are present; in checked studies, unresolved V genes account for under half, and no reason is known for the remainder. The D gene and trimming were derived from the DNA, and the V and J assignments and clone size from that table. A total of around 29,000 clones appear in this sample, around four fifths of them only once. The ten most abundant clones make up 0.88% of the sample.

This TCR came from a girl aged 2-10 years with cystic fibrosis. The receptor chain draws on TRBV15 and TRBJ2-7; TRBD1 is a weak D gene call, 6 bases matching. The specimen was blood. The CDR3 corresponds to CATSRESYLRGTNYEQYF. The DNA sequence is TGTGCCACCAGCCGGGAATCGTACCTGCGAGGGACAAACTACGAGCAGTACTTC.